The 2 T cell receptor beta chains below were found in one sample sequenced in a study of blood T cell repertoires in COVID-19. The table came from immunoSEQ multiplex PCR; TCRdb's copy has only in-frame clones and leaves some out. The sample includes fewer than 300,000 clones, around nine tenths of them seen just once. Sequencing used peripheral blood. Receptors were obtained from a woman aged 40 to 50 who had recovered from COVID-19.

The J gene is TRBJ2-5, the V gene TRBV5-1; unclear D gene. Per the germline V gene, CDR1 is SGHRS and CDR2 is YFSETQ. The V end lost 2 bases, the J end lost 9 bases, and 11 bases lay between the germline ends. This CDR3 contains 12 residues. The CDR3 loop reads CASSFPDRAQYF. Here the CDR3 DNA reads TGCGCCAGCAGCTTCCCTGATCGGGCCCAGTACTTC.

This chain joins TRBV2 and TRBJ2-5; 7 bases are a match to TRBD2. The germline V gene encodes CDR1 SNHLY and CDR2 FYNNEI. Trimming cost V 9 bases and J 2 bases; bases outside gene matches: 6. The CDR3 extends over 13 amino acids. The CDR3: CARRLAAQETQYF. CDR3 DNA: TGTGCCAGGCGGCTAGCGGCACAAGAGACCCAGTACTTC.